The 12 T cell receptor beta chains reported below all come from one sample, sequenced in a study of technical replicates of blood from a handful of donors. The method was immunoSEQ multiplex PCR; TCRdb's version includes in-frame clones alone and lacks a portion of them. The sample shows almost 90,000 clones, about 94% of them seen only once. The source material was T cells isolated from PBMCs. The receptors come from a human donor in good health.

The gene calls are TRBV27 and TRBJ1-1; TRBD1 aligns across 9 bases. The germline CDR1 and CDR2 sequences are MNHEY and SMNVEV (reference sequence). V shed 4 bases and J 1 base; nucleotides not matched to a gene: 7. The CDR3 is 16 amino acids. Written as DNA, the CDR3 is TGTGCCAGCAGTTCATACAGGGGGCTCGGGAACACTGAAGCTTTCTTT. Its protein product is CASSSYRGLGNTEAFF.

This clone was seen just once. The chain carries TRBV28 and TRBJ2-6, with TRBD1 matching 10 bases. The germline V gene has CDR1 MDHEN and CDR2 SYDVKM. CDR3 length equals 17 residues. V lost 6 bases to trimming and J lost 3 bases; unmatched junction nucleotides: 8. This chain's CDR3 is CASSAGQGKSGANVLTF. The CDR3 region has the DNA TGTGCCAGCAGCGCGGGACAGGGGAAGAGTGGGGCCAACGTCCTGACTTTC.

V is TRBV4-1 and J is TRBJ2-5; 10 bases fit TRBD2. The CDR3 contains 11 residues. Germline trimming cut 5 bases from V and 14 bases from J; bases unmatched to any gene: 5. Germline V lookup: CDR1 MGHRA, CDR2 YSYEKL. CDR3: CASSSSSGRYF. CDR3 sequence (DNA): TGCGCCAGCAGCTCATCTAGCGGGAGATACTTC.

The CDR3 reads CASSLSGVSYEQYF. CDR3 bases: TGTGCCAGCAGTTTATCGGGGGTCTCCTACGAGCAGTACTTC. The rearrangement joins TRBV28 to TRBJ2-7; tentatively, D is TRBD2 (6 bases). Trimming shortened V by 1 base and J by 0 bases, and 7 bases separated the two germline ends. This CDR3 has 14 amino acids. Germline V gene data show CDR1 as MDHEN and CDR2 as SYDVKM.

This chain connects TRBV11-2 to TRBJ2-7, with a possible D match to TRBD1 (5 bases). This CDR3 region has 14 residues. Trimming took off 4 bases at V and 4 bases at J, with 14 bases between the two ends. In germline, CDR1 is SGHAT, CDR2 FQNNGV. The CDR3 DNA follows: TGTGCCAGCAGCTCCGCCAGGGAATCTTACGAGCAGTACTTC. Encoded protein: CASSSARESYEQYF.

The chain recombines TRBV6-5 with TRBJ2-7; the match to TRBD2 covers 9 bases. The CDR3 has 15 amino acids. V lost 0 bases, J lost 3 bases, and 3 bases stayed unmatched. Germline CDR1 MNHEY, CDR2 SVGAGI. The CDR3 DNA is TGTGCCAGCAGTTACTCGCTAGCGGGGAGCTACGAGCAGTACTTC. It translates to CASSYSLAGSYEQYF.

The chain employs TRBV28 and TRBJ2-3, with D unclear. Germline V gives CDR1 MDHEN, CDR2 SYDVKM. Trimming cost V 3 bases and J 5 bases, with 9 bases left between them. The CDR3 covers 13 residues. CDR3 in DNA: TGTGCCAGCAGTTTGCCCTATGAAGATACGCAGTATTTT. The encoded protein is CASSLPYEDTQYF.

The rearrangement uses TRBV29-1 and TRBJ2-1; 11 bases line up with TRBD1. Germline CDR1 SQVTM, CDR2 ANQGSEA. The J segment lost 9 bases and the V segment lost 7 bases, leaving 17 bases of the junction unmatched. The CDR3 runs to 16 residues. CDR3 residues: CSARTIGQGARGEQFF. Here the CDR3 DNA reads TGCAGCGCAAGAACCATCGGACAGGGGGCTAGAGGTGAGCAGTTCTTC.

A single count supports this clone. V and J are TRBV7-9 and TRBJ1-2; TRBD1 might be the D (5 bases). Trimming removed 1 base at V and 3 bases at J, with 15 bases between. The length of the CDR3 is 16 residues. Germline loops: CDR1 SEHNR, CDR2 FQNEAQ (reference sequence). This CDR3 is CASSLGPTGEHYGYTF. In nucleotides, the CDR3 is TGTGCCAGCAGCTTAGGACCCACGGGGGAACACTATGGCTACACCTTC.

The DNA of the CDR3 is TGCGCCAGCAGCTTGGGACTAGCGCAAACCGGGGAGCTGTTTTTT. Protein product: CASSLGLAQTGELFF. The chain uses TRBV5-1 and TRBJ2-2; TRBD2 agrees at 8 bases. CDR3 size: 15 residues. The V segment lost 0 bases and the J segment 5 bases; nucleotides outside the gene matches: 3. Per germline, CDR1 SGHRS and CDR2 YFSETQ.

The V and J genes are TRBV11-2 and TRBJ2-7; TRBD1 matches 11 bases. The CDR3 covers 16 residues. From germline, CDR1 is SGHAT and CDR2 FQNNGV. The V gene end was trimmed by 7 bases and the J gene end by 2 bases; junction bases not matched to a gene: 10. CDR3 protein: CASTDIMGQGAYEQYF. CDR3 nucleotides: TGTGCCAGCACCGACATAATGGGACAGGGGGCCTACGAGCAGTACTTC.

The chain combines TRBV6-6 with TRBJ2-3; TRBD1 matches at 7 bases. The germline gives CDR1 MNHNY, CDR2 SVGAGI (reference sequence). The V and J ends lost 9 bases and 4 bases, in that order; junction bases with no gene match: 16. This CDR3 is built from 16 residues. The CDR3 loop is CASRAGDREFSDTQYF. The CDR3 DNA is TGTGCCAGTAGAGCAGGTGACAGGGAATTTTCAGATACGCAGTATTTT.